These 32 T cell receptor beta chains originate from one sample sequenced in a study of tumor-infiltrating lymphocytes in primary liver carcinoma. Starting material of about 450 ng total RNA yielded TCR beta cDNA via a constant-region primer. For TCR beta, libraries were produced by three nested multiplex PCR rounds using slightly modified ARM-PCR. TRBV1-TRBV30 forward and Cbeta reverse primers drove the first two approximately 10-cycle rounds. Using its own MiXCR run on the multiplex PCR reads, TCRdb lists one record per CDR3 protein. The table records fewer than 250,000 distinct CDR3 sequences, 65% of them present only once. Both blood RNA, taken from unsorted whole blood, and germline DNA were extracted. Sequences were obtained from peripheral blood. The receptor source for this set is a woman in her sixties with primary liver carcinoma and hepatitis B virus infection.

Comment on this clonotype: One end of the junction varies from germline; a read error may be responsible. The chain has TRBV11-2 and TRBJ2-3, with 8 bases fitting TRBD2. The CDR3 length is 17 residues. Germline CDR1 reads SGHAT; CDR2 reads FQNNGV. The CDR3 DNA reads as TGTGCCAGCAGCTTAGGGGGACTAGTGGGAGCGACAGGTACGCAGTATTTT. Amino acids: CASSLGGLVGATGTQYF.

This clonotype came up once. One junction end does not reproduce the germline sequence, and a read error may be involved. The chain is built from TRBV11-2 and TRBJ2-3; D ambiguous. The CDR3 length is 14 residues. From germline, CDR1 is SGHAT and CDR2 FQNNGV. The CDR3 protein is CASSLLVGSDMQYF. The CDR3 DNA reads TGTGCCAGCAGCTTATTAGTGGGCTCAGATATGCAGTATTTT.

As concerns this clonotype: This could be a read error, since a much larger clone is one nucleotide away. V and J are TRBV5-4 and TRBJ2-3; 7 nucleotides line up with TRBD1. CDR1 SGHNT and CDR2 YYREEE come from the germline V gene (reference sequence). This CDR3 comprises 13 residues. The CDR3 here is CASRGMGTDTLYF. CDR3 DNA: TGTGCCAGCAGAGGTATGGGGACAGATACGCTGTATTTT.

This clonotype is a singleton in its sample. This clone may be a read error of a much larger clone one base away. The CDR3 spells CASRRRVGSSYEQYF. CDR3 nucleotides: TGTGCCAGCAGGAGGAGGGTCGGGAGCTCCTACGAGCAGTACTTC. The chain carries TRBV6-1 and TRBJ2-7; perhaps TRBD2 as D (6 bases). The germline gives CDR1 MNHNS, CDR2 SASEGT. Trimming pared 6 bases from V and 0 bases from J, leaving 15 bases between. The CDR3 consists of 15 residues.

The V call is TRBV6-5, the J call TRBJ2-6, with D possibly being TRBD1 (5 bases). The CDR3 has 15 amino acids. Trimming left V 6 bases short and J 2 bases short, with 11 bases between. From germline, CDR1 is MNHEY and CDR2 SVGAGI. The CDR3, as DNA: TGTGCCAGCAGCTCTCGGACACCTGGGGCCAACGTCCTGACTTTC. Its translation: CASSSRTPGANVLTF.

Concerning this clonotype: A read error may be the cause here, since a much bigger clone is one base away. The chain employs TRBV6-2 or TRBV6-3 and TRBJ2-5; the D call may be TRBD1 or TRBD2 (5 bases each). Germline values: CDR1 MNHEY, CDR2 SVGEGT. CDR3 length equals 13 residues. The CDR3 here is CASSLYGPGTRYF. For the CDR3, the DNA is TGTGCCAGCAGTTTGTACGGCCCGGGGACCCGGTACTTC.

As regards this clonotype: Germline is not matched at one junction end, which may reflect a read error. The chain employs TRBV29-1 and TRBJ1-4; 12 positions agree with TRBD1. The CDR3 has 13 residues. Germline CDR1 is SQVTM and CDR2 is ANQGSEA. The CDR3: CSDGTGGDEKLSF. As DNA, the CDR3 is TGCAGCGATGGGACAGGGGGCGATGAAAAACTGTCTTTT. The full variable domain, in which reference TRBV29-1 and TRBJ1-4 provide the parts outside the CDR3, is SAVISQKPSRDICQRGTSLTIQCQVDSQVTMMFWYRQQPGQSLTLIATANQGSEATYESGFVIDKFPISRPNLTFSTLTVSNMSPEDSSIYLCSDGTGGDEKLSFGSGTQLSVL.

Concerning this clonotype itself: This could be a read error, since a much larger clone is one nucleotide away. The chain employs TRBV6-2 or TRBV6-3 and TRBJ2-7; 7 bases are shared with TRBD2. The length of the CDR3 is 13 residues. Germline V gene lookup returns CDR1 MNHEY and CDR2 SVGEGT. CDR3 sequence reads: CANSYSSGYEQYF. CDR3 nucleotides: TGTGCCAACAGTTACTCTAGCGGTTACGAGCAGTACTTC.

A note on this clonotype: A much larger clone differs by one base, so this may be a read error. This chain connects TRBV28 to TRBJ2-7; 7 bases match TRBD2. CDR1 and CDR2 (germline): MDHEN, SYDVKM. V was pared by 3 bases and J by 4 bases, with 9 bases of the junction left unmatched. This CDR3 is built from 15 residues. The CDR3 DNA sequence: TGTGCCAGCAGTTTTCCCGACGGGGGAGGGTACGAGCAGTACTTC. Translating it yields CASSFPDGGGYEQYF. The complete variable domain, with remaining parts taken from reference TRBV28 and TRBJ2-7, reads DVKVTQSSRYLVKRTGEKVFLECVQDMDHENMFWYRQDPGLGLRLIYFSYDVKMKEKGDIPEGYSVSREKKERFSLILESASTNQTSMYLCASSFPDGGGYEQYFGPGTRLTVT.

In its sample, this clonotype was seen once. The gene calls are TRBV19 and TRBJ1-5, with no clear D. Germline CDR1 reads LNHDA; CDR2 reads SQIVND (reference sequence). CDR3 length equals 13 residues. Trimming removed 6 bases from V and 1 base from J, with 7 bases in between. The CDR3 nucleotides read TGTGCCAGTAGCTTGACAAGCAATCAGCCCCAGCATTTT. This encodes CASSLTSNQPQHF. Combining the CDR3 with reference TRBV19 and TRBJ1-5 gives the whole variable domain DGGITQSPKYLFRKEGQNVTLSCEQNLNHDAMYWYRQDPGQGLRLIYYSQIVNDFQKGDIAEGYSVSREKKESFPLTVTSAQKNPTAFYLCASSLTSNQPQHFGDGTRLSIL.

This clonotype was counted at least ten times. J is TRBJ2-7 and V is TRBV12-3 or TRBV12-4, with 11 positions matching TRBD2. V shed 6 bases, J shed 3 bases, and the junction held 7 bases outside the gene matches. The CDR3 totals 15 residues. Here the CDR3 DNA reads TGTGCCAGCAGGGTACTAGCGGGAGCACTCTACGAGCAGTACTTC. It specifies CASRVLAGALYEQYF.

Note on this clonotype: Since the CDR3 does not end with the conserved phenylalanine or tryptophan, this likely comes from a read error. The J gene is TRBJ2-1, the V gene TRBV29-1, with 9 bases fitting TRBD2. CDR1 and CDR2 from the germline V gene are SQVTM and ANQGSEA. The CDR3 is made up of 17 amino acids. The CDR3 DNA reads TGTAGCGTCCACCTGGCTAGCGGGACGTCCCGAAAGAGTGCGCAGTTCCTC. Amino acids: CSVHLASGTSRKSAQFL.

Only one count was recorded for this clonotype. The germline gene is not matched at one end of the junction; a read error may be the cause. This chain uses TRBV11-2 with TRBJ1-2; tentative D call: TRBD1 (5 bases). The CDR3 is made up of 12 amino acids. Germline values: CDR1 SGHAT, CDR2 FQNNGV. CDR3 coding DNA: TGTGCCAGCAGCTCTAACCAGGGTGGCGACACCTTC. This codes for CASSSNQGGDTF. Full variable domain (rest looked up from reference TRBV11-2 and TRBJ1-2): EAGVAQSPRYKIIEKRQSVAFWCNPISGHATLYWYQQILGQGPKLLIQFQNNGVVDDSQLPKDRFSAERLKGVDSTLKIQPAKLEDSAVYLCASSSNQGGDTFGSGTRLTVV.

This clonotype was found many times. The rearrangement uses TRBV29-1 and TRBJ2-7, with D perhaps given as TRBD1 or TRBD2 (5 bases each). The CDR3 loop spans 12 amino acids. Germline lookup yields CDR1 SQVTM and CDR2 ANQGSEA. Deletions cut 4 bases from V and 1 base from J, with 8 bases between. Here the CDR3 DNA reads TGCAGCGTTGTTGGGGGATCCTACGAGCAGTACTTC. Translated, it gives CSVVGGSYEQYF.

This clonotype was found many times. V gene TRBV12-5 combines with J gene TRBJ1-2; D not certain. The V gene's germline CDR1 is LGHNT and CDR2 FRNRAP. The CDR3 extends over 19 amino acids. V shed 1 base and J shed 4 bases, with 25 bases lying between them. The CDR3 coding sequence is TGTGCTAGTGGTTTGGCCTACGAACGGGCCTCCCCGTCTCCCTATGGCTACACCTTC. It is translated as CASGLAYERASPSPYGYTF.

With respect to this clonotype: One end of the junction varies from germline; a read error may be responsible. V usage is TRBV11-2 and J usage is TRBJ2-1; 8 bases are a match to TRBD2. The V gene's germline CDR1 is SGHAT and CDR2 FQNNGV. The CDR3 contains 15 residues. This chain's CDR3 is CAGSLSGLLAVEQFF. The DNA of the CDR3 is TGTGCCGGCAGCTTAAGTGGCCTACTAGCGGTGGAGCAGTTCTTC.

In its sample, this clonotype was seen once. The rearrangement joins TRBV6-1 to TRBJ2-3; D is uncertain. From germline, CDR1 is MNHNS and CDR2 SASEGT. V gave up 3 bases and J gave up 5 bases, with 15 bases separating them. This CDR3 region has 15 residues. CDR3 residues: CASSDQLASIDTQYF. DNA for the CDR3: TGTGCCAGCAGTGACCAGTTAGCCTCAATAGATACGCAGTATTTT.

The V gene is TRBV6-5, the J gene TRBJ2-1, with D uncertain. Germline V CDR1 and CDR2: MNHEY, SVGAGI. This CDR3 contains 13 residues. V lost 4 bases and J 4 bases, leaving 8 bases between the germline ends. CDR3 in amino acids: CASSSDPYNEQFF. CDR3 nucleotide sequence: TGTGCCAGCAGTTCAGACCCGTACAATGAGCAGTTCTTC.

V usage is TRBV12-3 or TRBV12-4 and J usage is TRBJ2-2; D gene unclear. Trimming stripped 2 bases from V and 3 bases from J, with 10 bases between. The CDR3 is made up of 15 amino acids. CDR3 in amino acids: CASSLNREYTGELFF. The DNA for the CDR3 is TGTGCCAGCAGTTTAAATAGGGAATACACCGGGGAGCTGTTTTTT.

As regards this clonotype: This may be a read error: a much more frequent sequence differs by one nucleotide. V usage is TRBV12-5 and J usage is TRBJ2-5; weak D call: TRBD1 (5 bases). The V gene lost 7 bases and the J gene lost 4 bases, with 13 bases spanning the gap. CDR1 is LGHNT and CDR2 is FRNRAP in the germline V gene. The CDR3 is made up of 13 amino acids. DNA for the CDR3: TGTGCTAGTGCCCCAGGGCTTCGAGAGACCCAGTACTTC. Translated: CASAPGLRETQYF.

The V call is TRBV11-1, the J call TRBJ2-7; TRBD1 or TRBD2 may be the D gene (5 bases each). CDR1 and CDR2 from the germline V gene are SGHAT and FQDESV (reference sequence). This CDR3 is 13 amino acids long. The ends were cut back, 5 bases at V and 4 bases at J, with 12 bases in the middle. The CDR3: CASSRDGPYEQYF. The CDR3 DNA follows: TGTGCCAGCAGCCGGGACGGACCTTACGAGCAGTACTTC.

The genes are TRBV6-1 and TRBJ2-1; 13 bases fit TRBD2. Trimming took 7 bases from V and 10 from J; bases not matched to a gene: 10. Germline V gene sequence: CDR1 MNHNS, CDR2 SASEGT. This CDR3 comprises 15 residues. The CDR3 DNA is TGTGCCAGCAATAGGGGACTAGCGGGAATGGGGGAGCAGTTCTTC. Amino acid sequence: CASNRGLAGMGEQFF.

CDR3 DNA sequence: TGTGCCAGCAGTCTGACCGAGGCCTACGAGCAGTACTTC. Translating it yields CASSLTEAYEQYF. This chain connects TRBV2 to TRBJ2-7; D remains ambiguous. Trimming took off 5 bases at V and 2 bases at J, with 10 bases between the two ends. Germline CDR1 is SNHLY and CDR2 is FYNNEI. There are 13 residues in the CDR3.

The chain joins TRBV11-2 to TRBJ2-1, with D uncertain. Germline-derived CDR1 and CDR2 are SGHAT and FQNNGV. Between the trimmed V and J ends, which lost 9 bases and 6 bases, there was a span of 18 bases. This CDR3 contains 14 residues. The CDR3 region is CASSPRAQINEQFF. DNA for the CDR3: TGTGCCAGTAGCCCCCGGGCACAGATCAATGAGCAGTTCTTC.

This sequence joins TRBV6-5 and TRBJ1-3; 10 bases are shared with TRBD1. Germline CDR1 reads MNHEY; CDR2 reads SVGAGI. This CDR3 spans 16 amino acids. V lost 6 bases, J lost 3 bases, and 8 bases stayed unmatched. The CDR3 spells CASRYAGTGDGNTIYF. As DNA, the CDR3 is TGTGCCAGCAGATACGCCGGGACAGGGGATGGAAACACCATATATTTT.

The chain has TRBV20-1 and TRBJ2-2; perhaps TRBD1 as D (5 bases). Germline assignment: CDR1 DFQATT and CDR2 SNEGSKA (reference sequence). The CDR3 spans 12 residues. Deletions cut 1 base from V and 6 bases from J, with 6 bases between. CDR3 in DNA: TGCAGTGCTAGAGTCAGGGCCGGGGAGCTGTTTTTT. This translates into CSARVRAGELFF.

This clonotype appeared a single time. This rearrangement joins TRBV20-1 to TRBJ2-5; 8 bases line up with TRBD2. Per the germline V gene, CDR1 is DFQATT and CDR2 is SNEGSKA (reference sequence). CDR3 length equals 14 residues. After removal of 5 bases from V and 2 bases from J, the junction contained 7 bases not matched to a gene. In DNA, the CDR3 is TGCAGTGCTTGGGGACTAGAGACACAAGAGACCCAGTACTTC. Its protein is CSAWGLETQETQYF.

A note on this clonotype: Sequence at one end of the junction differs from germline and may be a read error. CDR3 in DNA: TGTACCAGCAGGAATAGGAGGAACACTGAAACTTTCTTT. Encoded protein: CTSRNRRNTETFF. V and J are TRBV11-3 and TRBJ1-1; D ambiguous. Germline V lookup: CDR1 SGHNT, CDR2 YENEEA. This CDR3 contains 13 residues.

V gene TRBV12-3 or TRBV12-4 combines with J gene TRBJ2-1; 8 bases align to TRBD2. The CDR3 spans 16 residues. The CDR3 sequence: CTGSPLMAGGYNEQFF. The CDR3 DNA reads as TGTACCGGCAGCCCCTTGATGGCGGGAGGATACAATGAGCAGTTCTTC.

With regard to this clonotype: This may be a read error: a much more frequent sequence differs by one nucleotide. The CDR3 region is CSVVGQINQPRHF. The CDR3, as DNA: TGCAGCGTTGTCGGACAGATCAATCAGCCCCGGCATTTT. V and J are TRBV29-1 and TRBJ1-5; D perhaps matches TRBD1 (6 bases). Germline V lookup: CDR1 SQVTM, CDR2 ANQGSEA. CDR3 length equals 13 residues.

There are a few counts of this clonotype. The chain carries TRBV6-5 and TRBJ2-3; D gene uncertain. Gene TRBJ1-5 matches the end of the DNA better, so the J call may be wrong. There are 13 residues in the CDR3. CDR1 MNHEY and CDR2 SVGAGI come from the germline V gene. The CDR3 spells CASGRESTDTQHF. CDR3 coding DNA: TGTGCCAGCGGCCGGGAGAGCACAGATACGCAGCATTTT.

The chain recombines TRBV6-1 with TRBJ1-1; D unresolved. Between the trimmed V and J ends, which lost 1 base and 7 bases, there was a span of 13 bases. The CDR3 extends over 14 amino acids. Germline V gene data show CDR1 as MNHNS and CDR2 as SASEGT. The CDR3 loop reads CASSEDRRSLEAFF. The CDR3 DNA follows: TGTGCCAGCAGTGAAGACCGACGAAGTCTTGAAGCTTTCTTT.